The 18 T cell receptor beta chains listed next were all sequenced from one sample in a study of cytomegalovirus exposure and HLA in healthy donors. The primer mix had 60 Vbeta and 13 Jbeta primers. Profiled with immunoSEQ multiplex PCR; TCRdb holds only in-frame clones, not every one. The profile shows under 150,000 clones, roughly 70% of them singletons. Sequencing input: PBMCs. The receptors derive from a woman aged 40 to 49 in good health and CMV-seronegative.

There are a few counts of this clone. This sequence joins TRBV6-6 and TRBJ1-4; 7 bases map to TRBD1. The CDR3 has 15 residues. Germline V CDR1 and CDR2: MNHNY, SVGAGI (reference sequence). Trimming cost V 1 base and J 8 bases; bases outside gene matches: 7. The CDR3 DNA sequence: TGTGCCAGCAGTTACTATGCAGGGGGAGGCGAAAAACTGTTTTTT. It translates to CASSYYAGGGEKLFF.

This clone was recorded only once. The chain couples TRBV30 to TRBJ1-6, with D perhaps matching TRBD1 (6 bases). With 2 bases removed from V and 9 bases from J, the gap between germline ends came to 14 bases. The CDR3 has 14 residues. The germline CDR1 and CDR2 sequences are GTSNPN and SVGIG (reference sequence). The CDR3 DNA is TGTGCCTGGAGTCGGGGGGGGCTGTTTTCACCCCTCCACTTT. Protein sequence: CAWSRGGLFSPLHF.

This clone was seen once. This CDR3 is also generated by other DNA sequences in the sample. This chain connects TRBV6-1 to TRBJ2-2; D unclear. This CDR3 is 14 amino acids long. Trimming pared 0 bases from V and 4 bases from J, leaving 6 bases between. CDR1 and CDR2 (germline): MNHNS, SASEGT. The CDR3 DNA follows: TGTGCCAGCAGTGAAGCGCGTTCCACCGGGGAGCTGTTTTTT. Translation gives CASSEARSTGELFF.

The V call is TRBV2, the J call TRBJ1-5, with a possible D match to TRBD1 (6 bases). V lost 6 bases and J 3 bases, leaving 12 bases between the germline ends. This CDR3 comprises 14 residues. Germline V gives CDR1 SNHLY, CDR2 FYNNEI. The DNA for the CDR3 is TGTGCCAGCAGCCAAACAGGGAACAATCAGCCCCAGCATTTT. This gives the protein CASSQTGNNQPQHF.

The chain combines TRBV28 with TRBJ2-5; D possibly corresponds to TRBD2 (6 bases). Trimming shortened V by 1 base and J by 3 bases, and 6 bases separated the two germline ends. CDR1 MDHEN and CDR2 SYDVKM come from the germline V gene. CDR3 length: 13 amino acids. This chain's CDR3 is CASSLSGEETQYF. For the CDR3, the DNA is TGTGCCAGCAGTTTATCGGGGGAAGAGACCCAGTACTTC.

V is TRBV27 and J is TRBJ2-5; D is unclear. The V gene's germline CDR1 is MNHEY and CDR2 SMNVEV (reference sequence). V lost 4 bases and J lost 4, with 10 bases in between. The CDR3 has 13 amino acids. The CDR3 region has the DNA TGTGCCAGCAGTTACAGAAACGGAGAGACCCAGTACTTC. This gives the protein CASSYRNGETQYF.

The CDR3 bases are TGTGCCAGCGTGGGACAGTTTAATCAGCCCCAGCATTTT. It codes for CASVGQFNQPQHF. The V gene is TRBV6-5, the J gene TRBJ1-5; 7 bases match TRBD1. With 8 bases clipped from V and 4 bases from J, the junction kept 5 bases outside the gene matches. CDR3 length: 13 amino acids. Germline V gene data show CDR1 as MNHEY and CDR2 as SVGAGI.

The V gene is TRBV5-1, the J gene TRBJ2-3; 7 bases are a match to TRBD2. Trimming cost V 0 bases and J 4 bases; bases outside gene matches: 2. The germline gives CDR1 SGHRS, CDR2 YFSETQ. The CDR3 consists of 14 residues. In DNA, the CDR3 is TGCGCCAGCAGCTTGGCACGGGAGGCAGATACGCAGTATTTT. This sequence encodes CASSLAREADTQYF.

This chain connects TRBV11-2 to TRBJ1-2, with TRBD1 as a possible D gene (5 bases). CDR1 and CDR2 (germline): SGHAT, FQNNGV. The CDR3 is made up of 13 amino acids. Trimming pared 1 base from V and 3 bases from J, leaving 6 bases between. For the CDR3, the DNA is TGTGCCAGCAGCTTAGGACAGTACTATGGCTACACCTTC. It specifies CASSLGQYYGYTF.

Note on this clone: This sample includes further DNA sequences coding for the same CDR3. V and J are TRBV27 and TRBJ1-4; the D is unclear. Between the trimmed V and J ends, which lost 0 bases and 0 bases, there was a span of 5 bases. The CDR3 extends over 15 amino acids. The V gene's germline CDR1 is MNHEY and CDR2 SMNVEV (reference sequence). The CDR3 DNA sequence: TGTGCCAGCAGTTTATCCATAGCAACTAATGAAAAACTGTTTTTT. It yields the protein CASSLSIATNEKLFF.

V gene TRBV2 combines with J gene TRBJ1-3; D may be TRBD1 (5 bases). Germline V gives CDR1 SNHLY, CDR2 FYNNEI. This CDR3 contains 16 residues. V lost 8 bases and J 4 bases, leaving 21 bases between the germline ends. The CDR3 DNA reads as TGTGCCAGCGGGGCTGTAATAGGGGCGCGGGGAAACACCATATATTTT. Protein product: CASGAVIGARGNTIYF.

This rearrangement joins TRBV7-6 to TRBJ2-2, with TRBD1 matching over 7 bases. The CDR3 totals 16 residues. J gave up 1 base and V 6 bases, and 8 bases lay outside the gene matches. Germline CDR1 reads SGHVS; CDR2 reads FNYEAQ. CDR3 coding DNA: TGTGCCAGCAGGGACTTAGGACAGGAGAACACCGGGGAGCTGTTTTTT. Residues: CASRDLGQENTGELFF.

The chain recombines TRBV28 with TRBJ2-2; no reliable D call. V shed 3 bases and J shed 5 bases, with 7 bases lying between them. This CDR3 spans 13 amino acids. The germline V gene encodes CDR1 MDHEN and CDR2 SYDVKM. Written as DNA, the CDR3 is TGTGCCAGCAGTTTCAGCAGGACCGGGGAGCTGTTTTTT. Amino acid sequence: CASSFSRTGELFF.

V is TRBV7-9 and J is TRBJ1-3; no reliable D call. The CDR3 extends over 14 amino acids. Germline V lookup: CDR1 SEHNR, CDR2 FQNEAQ (reference sequence). V dropped 5 bases and J dropped 2 bases, with 10 bases sitting between them. The CDR3 here is CASSNDGTGNTIYF. In DNA, the CDR3 is TGTGCCAGCAGCAACGACGGGACTGGAAACACCATATATTTT.

The rearrangement joins TRBV28 to TRBJ1-2; tentatively, D is TRBD1 (5 bases). The V end lost 7 bases, the J end lost 6 bases, and 12 bases lay between the germline ends. This CDR3 comprises 12 residues. The germline CDR1 and CDR2 sequences are MDHEN and SYDVKM. The CDR3 sequence: CASISGGNGYTF. The CDR3 DNA reads TGTGCCAGCATTTCCGGGGGGAATGGCTACACCTTC.

The chain is built from TRBV10-3 and TRBJ1-1; D gene uncertain. V was cut by 6 bases and J by 2 bases, with 4 bases left in between. CDR1 is ENHRY, CDR2 SYGVKD, per germline. The CDR3 runs 11 residues. This chain's CDR3 is CAIRSNTEAFF. CDR3 nucleotides: TGTGCCATCAGATCAAACACTGAAGCTTTCTTT.

The genes are TRBV2 and TRBJ1-2; D is possibly TRBD1 (5 bases). Trimming left V 6 bases short and J 10 bases short, with 21 bases between. There are 14 residues in the CDR3. CDR1 and CDR2 from the germline V gene are SNHLY and FYNNEI. CDR3 nucleotides: TGTGCCAGCAGGACCCTTGCCGCAGGGCCCTACTACACCTTC. Its protein product is CASRTLAAGPYYTF.

The chain couples TRBV10-3 to TRBJ1-5; D ambiguous. Germline loops: CDR1 ENHRY, CDR2 SYGVKD. The CDR3 covers 15 residues. The V gene lost 3 bases and the J gene lost 4 bases, with 13 bases spanning the gap. The CDR3 nucleotides are TGTGCCATCAGTGACCACGAAAAAGCGAATCAGCCCCAGCATTTT. This sequence encodes CAISDHEKANQPQHF.